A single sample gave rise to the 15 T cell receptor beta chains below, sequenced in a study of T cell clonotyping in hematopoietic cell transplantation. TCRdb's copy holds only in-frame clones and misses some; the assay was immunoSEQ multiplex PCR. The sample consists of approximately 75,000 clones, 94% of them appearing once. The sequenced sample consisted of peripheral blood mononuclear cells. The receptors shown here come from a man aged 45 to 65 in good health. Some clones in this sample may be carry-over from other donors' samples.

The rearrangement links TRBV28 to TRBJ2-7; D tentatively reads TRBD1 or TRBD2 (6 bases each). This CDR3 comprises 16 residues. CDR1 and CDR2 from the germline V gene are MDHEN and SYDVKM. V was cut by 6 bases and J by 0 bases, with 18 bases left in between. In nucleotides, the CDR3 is TGTGCCAGCAGGGGGGCTAGCGCCCAAAGCTCCTACGAGCAGTACTTC. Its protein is CASRGASAQSSYEQYF.

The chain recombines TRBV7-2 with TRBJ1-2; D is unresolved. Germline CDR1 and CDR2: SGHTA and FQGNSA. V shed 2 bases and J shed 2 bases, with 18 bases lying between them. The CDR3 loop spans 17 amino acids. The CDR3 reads CASSLQFGRGKNYGYTF. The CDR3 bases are TGTGCCAGCAGCTTACAATTCGGCAGAGGAAAAAACTATGGCTACACCTTC.

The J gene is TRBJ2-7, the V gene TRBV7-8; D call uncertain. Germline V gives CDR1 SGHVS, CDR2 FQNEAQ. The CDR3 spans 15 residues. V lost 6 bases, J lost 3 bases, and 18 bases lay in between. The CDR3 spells CASRKFAGTSYEQYF. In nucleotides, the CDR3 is TGTGCCAGCAGGAAATTCGCAGGAACCAGCTACGAGCAGTACTTC.

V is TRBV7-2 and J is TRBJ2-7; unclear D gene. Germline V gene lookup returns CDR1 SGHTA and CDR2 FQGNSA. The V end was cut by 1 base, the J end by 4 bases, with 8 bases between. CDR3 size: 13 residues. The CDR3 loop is CASSLGPRYEQYF. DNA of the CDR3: TGTGCCAGCAGCTTAGGACCACGGTACGAGCAGTACTTC.

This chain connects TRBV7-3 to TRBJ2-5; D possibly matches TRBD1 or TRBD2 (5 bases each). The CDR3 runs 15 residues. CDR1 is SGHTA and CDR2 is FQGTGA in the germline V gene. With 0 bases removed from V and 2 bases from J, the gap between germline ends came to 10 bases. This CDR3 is CASSLTSGPQETQYF. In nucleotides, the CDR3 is TGTGCCAGCAGCTTAACGTCGGGGCCTCAAGAGACCCAGTACTTC.

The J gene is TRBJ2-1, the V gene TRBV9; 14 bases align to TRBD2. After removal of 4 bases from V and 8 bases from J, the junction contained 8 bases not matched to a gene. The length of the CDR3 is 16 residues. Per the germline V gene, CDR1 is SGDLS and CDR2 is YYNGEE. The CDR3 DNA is TGTGCCAGCAGCCCATCCGGGACTAGCGGGAGTTATGAGCAGTTCTTC. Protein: CASSPSGTSGSYEQFF. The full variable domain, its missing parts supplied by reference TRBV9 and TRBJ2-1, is DSGVTQTPKHLITATGQRVTLRCSPRSGDLSVYWYQQSLDQGLQFLIQYYNGEERAKGNILERFSAQQFPDLHSELNLSSLELGDSALYFCASSPSGTSGSYEQFFGPGTRLTVL.

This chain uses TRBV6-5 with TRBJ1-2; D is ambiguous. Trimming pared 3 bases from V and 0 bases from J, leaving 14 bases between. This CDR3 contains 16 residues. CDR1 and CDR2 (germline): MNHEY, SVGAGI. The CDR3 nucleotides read TGTGCCAGCAGTTATTATGCGTCGGAACCTAACTATGGCTACACCTTC. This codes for CASSYYASEPNYGYTF.

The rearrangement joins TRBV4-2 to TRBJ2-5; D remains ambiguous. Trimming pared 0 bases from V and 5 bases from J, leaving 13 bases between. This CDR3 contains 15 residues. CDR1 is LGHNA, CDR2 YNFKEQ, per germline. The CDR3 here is CASSQEADFAETQYF. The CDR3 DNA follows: TGTGCCAGCAGCCAAGAAGCAGATTTTGCGGAGACCCAGTACTTC.

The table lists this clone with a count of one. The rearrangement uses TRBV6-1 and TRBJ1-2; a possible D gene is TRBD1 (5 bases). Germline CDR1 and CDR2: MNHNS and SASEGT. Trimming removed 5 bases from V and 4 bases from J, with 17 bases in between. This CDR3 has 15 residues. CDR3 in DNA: TGTGCCAGCAGTCCCGCGACAGAATCTTTCTATGGCTACACCTTC. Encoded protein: CASSPATESFYGYTF.

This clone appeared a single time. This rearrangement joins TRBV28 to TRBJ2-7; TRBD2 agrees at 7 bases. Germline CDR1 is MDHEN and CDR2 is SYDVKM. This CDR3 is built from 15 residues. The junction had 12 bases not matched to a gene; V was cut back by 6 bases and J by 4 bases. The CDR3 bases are TGTGCCAGCAGGTCGCAAGCGGGACCCCAGTACGAGCAGTACTTC. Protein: CASRSQAGPQYEQYF.

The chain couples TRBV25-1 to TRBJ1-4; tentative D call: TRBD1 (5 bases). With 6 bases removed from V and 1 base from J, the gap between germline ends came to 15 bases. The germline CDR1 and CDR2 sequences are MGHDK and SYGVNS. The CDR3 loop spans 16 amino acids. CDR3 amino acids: CASSPIARGTNEKLFF. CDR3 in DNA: TGTGCCAGCAGCCCGATAGCGAGGGGAACTAATGAAAAACTGTTTTTT.

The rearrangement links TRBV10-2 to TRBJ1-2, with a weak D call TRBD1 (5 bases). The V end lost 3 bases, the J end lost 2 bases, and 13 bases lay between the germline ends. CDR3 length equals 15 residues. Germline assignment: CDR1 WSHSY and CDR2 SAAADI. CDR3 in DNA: TGCGCCAGCAGTGATCGAAGTTGGGGGAACTATGGCTACACCTTC. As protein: CASSDRSWGNYGYTF.

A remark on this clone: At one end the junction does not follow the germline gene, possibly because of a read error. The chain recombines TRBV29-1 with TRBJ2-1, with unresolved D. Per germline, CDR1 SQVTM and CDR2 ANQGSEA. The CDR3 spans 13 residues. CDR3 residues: CSVEGLGYNEQFF. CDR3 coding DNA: TGCAGCGTCGAAGGGTTGGGATACAATGAGCAGTTCTTC.

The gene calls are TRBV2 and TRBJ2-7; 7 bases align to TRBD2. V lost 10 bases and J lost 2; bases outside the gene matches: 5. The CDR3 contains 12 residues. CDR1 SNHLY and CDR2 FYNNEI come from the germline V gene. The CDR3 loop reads CAILAEPYEQYF. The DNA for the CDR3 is TGTGCCATCCTAGCGGAGCCCTACGAGCAGTACTTC. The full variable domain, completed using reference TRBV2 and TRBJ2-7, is EPEVTQTPSHQVTQMGQEVILRCVPISNHLYFYWYRQILGQKVEFLVSFYNNEISEKSEIFDDQFSVERPDGSNFTLKIRSTKLEDSAMYFCAILAEPYEQYFGPGTRLTVT.

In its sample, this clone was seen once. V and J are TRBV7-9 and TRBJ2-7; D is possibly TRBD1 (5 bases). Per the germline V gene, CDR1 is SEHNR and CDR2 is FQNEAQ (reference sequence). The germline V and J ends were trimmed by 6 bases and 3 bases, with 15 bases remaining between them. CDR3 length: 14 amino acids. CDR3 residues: CASSGYRSLYEQYF. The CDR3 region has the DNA TGTGCCAGCAGTGGGTACAGGTCGCTCTACGAGCAGTACTTC.